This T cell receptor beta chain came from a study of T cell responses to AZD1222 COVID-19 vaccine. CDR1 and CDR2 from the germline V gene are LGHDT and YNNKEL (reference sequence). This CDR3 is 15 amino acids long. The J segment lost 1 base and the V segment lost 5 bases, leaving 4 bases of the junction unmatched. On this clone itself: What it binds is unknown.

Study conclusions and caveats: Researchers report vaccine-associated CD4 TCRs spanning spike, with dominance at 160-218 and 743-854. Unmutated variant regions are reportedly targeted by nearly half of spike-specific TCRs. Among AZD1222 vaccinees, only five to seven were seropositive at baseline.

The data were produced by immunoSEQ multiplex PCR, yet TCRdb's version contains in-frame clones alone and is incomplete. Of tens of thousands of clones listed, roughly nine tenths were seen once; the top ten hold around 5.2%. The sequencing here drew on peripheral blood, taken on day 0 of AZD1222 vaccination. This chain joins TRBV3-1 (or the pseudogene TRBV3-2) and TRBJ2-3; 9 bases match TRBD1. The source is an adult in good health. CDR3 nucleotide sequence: TGTGCCAGCAGCGTCCGGGACAGGGGCACAGATACGCAGTATTTT. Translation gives CASSVRDRGTDTQYF.